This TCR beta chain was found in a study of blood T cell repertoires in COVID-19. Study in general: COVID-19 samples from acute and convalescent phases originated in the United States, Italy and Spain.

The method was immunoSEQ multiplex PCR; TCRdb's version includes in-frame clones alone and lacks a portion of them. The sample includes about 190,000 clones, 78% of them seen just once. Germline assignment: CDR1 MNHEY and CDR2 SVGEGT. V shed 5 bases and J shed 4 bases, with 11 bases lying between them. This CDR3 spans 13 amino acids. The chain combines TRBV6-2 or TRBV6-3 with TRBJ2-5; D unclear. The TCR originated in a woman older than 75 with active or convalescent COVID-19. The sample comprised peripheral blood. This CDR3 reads CASSPVDSETQYF. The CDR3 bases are TGTGCCAGCAGTCCAGTCGACTCAGAGACCCAGTACTTC.